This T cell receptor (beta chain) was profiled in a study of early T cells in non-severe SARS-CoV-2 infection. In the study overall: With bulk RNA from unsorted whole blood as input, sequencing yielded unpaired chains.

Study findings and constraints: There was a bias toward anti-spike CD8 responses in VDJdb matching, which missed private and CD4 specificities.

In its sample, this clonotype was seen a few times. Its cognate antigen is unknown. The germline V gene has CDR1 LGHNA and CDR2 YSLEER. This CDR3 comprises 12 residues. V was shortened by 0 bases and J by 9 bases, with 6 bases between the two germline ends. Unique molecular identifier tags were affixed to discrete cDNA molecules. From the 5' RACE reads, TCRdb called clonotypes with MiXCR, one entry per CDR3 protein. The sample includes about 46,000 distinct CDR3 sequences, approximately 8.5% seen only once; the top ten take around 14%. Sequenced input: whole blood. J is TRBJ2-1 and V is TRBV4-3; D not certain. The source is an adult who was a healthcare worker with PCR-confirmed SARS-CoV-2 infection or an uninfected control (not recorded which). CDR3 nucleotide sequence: TGCGCCAGCAGCCAAGAGTGGGGTGAGCAGTTCTTC. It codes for CASSQEWGEQFF.